A single sample gave rise to the 16 T cell receptor beta chains below, sequenced in a study of T cells expressing NK-cell markers. For each CDR3 protein, TCRdb gives one entry from its re-call of the 5' RACE reads, without DNA. The sample table includes roughly 450,000 distinct CDR3 sequences. Sequencing was performed on blood T cells: a sorted CD56 or NKG2C T cell subset, CD4+ or CD8+ T cells, or bulk PBMC T cells (not recorded which). The receptors were sampled from a woman between 50 and 59 years old in good health.

The chain employs TRBV20-1 and TRBJ2-1; TCRdb picks TRBD2, but there is no DNA to check that call. The CDR3 loop spans 14 amino acids. Germline CDR1 and CDR2: DFQATT and SNEGSKA (reference sequence). Here the CDR3 reads CSAGEQSSYNEQFF.

The chain combines TRBV12-3 or TRBV12-4 with TRBJ1-4; TCRdb proposes TRBD1, but this gene call is untestable without DNA. The CDR3 extends over 15 amino acids. CDR3 in amino acids: CASSFPPGTRGKLFF.

The chain couples TRBV5-1 to TRBJ1-4; TCRdb lists TRBD1, though no DNA is available to test this call. The CDR3 has 15 amino acids. CDR1 is SGHRS and CDR2 is YFSETQ in the germline V gene. The CDR3 region is CASSLVGGRNEKLFF.

This rearrangement joins TRBV6-2 or TRBV6-3 to TRBJ2-3; the TCRdb D gene call, TRBD1, has no DNA to confirm it. The CDR3 has 12 amino acids. CDR1 MNHEY and CDR2 SVGEGT come from the germline V gene. This CDR3 is CASTPDPDTQYF.

The CDR3 reads CASSQDRTGNTIYF. The chain carries TRBV12-3 or TRBV12-4 and TRBJ1-3; the D call from TCRdb, TRBD1, cannot be confirmed without DNA. The CDR3 sequence is 14 residues long.

The chain combines TRBV12-3 or TRBV12-4 with TRBJ2-7; lacking DNA, the TRBD1 call made by TCRdb goes unchecked. This CDR3 comprises 15 residues. The CDR3 loop reads CASSRGQGVTYEQYF.

This sequence joins TRBV5-1 and TRBJ1-4; TCRdb's D call of TRBD1 is untestable without DNA. The CDR3 is made up of 15 amino acids. CDR1 SGHRS and CDR2 YFSETQ come from the germline V gene. CDR3 amino acids: CASSLEGTGYGKLFF.

The rearrangement uses TRBV4-2 and TRBJ1-1; checking the TCRdb D call of TRBD1 is not possible without DNA. Germline V gene sequence: CDR1 LGHNA, CDR2 YNFKEQ. This CDR3 region has 14 residues. Here the CDR3 reads CASSQGQGGTEAFF.

This sequence joins TRBV3-1 and TRBJ2-3; no DNA is available, so the TRBD2 call from TCRdb remains unchecked. This CDR3 comprises 14 residues. Looked up from germline, CDR1 is LGHDT and CDR2 is YNNKEL (reference sequence). The CDR3 loop is CASRPSGGGNTQYF.

The chain links TRBV2 to TRBJ1-2; with no DNA, the TCRdb D assignment of TRBD1 cannot be verified. CDR3 size: 11 residues. The V gene's germline CDR1 is SNHLY and CDR2 FYNNEI. The CDR3 loop is CASRRGAVYTF.

This chain links TRBV29-1 with TRBJ2-5; TCRdb lists TRBD2, though no DNA is available to test this call. This CDR3 contains 12 residues. CDR1 and CDR2 from the germline V gene are SQVTM and ANQGSEA. The CDR3 protein is CSARDFEETQYF.

The gene calls are TRBV3-1 and TRBJ1-2; the D call of TRBD1 rests on TCRdb alone, since no DNA is present to check it. There are 15 residues in the CDR3. Germline V gene data show CDR1 as LGHDT and CDR2 as YNNKEL (reference sequence). The CDR3 loop reads CASSQTTGTNYGYTF.

The CDR3 sequence is CASGLAAGSNQPQHF. The chain links TRBV12-5 to TRBJ1-5. CDR3 size: 15 residues. The V gene's germline CDR1 is LGHNT and CDR2 FRNRAP.

The chain joins TRBV5-6 to TRBJ1-1; TCRdb indicates TRBD1, and absent DNA this call remains unverified. CDR3 length: 15 residues. The germline V gene encodes CDR1 SGHDT and CDR2 YYEEEE. CDR3 amino acids: CASTNGDRWSTEAFF.

The V call is TRBV12-3 or TRBV12-4, the J call TRBJ2-1; TCRdb's D gene call, TRBD1, goes unchecked for lack of DNA. This CDR3 has 14 amino acids. The chain's CDR3 is CASNGGGMYNEQFF.

The chain links TRBV5-1 to TRBJ2-7; TCRdb's D gene call, TRBD2, goes unchecked for lack of DNA. The length of the CDR3 is 15 residues. In germline, CDR1 is SGHRS, CDR2 YFSETQ. CDR3 sequence reads: CASSSFLAGVYEQYF.